The sequence of this TCR beta chain was determined in a study of OX40 agonist ivuxolimab in advanced cancers. After removal of 0 bases from V and 11 bases from J, the junction contained 21 bases not matched to a gene. Germline loops: CDR1 LGHNA, CDR2 YNFKEQ. CDR3 length equals 19 residues. This table comes from immunoSEQ multiplex PCR, and its TCRdb copy is limited to in-frame clones, with some not included. The profile shows tens of thousands of clones, about 88% of them singletons. The specimen was CD4+ or CD8+ T cells sorted from blood, collected in a trial of the OX40 agonist ivuxolimab. The chain carries TRBV4-2 and TRBJ2-2; 7 nucleotides agree with TRBD1. The TCR sequence derives from an adult with an advanced solid tumor such as melanoma, head and neck, liver or kidney cancer. The CDR3 DNA follows: TGTGCCAGCAGCCAAGATACAGGGGAAGTCTACAGGGCTGGGTATGAGCTGTTTTTT. Translated: CASSQDTGEVYRAGYELFF.